Listed below are T cell receptor beta chains from one sample, sequenced in a study of human T cells and chemical hapten exposure. TCRdb reprocessed the RACE reads via MiXCR and lists one record per CDR3 protein. The sample has roughly 360,000 distinct CDR3 sequences, about 4.8% seen once. Sequencing was performed on whole blood, taken in connection with sensitization to the hapten diphenylcyclopropenone (DPC). These receptors were obtained from a woman in her 50s with alopecia areata. Some clones in this sample may be carry-over from other donors' samples. CDR3s leave out the opening cysteine and the closing phenylalanine or tryptophan. Each record gives: V gene, D gene, J gene, CDR3 protein. D genes are given only for firm matches.

V: TRBV2; D: NA; J: TRBJ2-1; CDR3: AILKTGESYNEQF
V: TRBV6-2/TRBV6-3; D: TRBD2; J: TRBJ2-1; CDR3: ASSYSGLAGGSNEQF
V: TRBV3-1; D: NA; J: TRBJ1-1; CDR3: ASSQVLAGEAF
V: TRBV12-3/TRBV12-4; D: NA; J: TRBJ1-5; CDR3: ASSTLPTANQPQH
V: TRBV7-2; D: NA; J: TRBJ2-1; CDR3: ASSSRPGRRYEQF
V: TRBV20-1; D: NA; J: TRBJ1-1; CDR3: SAHLVPEAF
V: TRBV28; D: NA; J: TRBJ1-3; CDR3: ASTGGGLEKTIY
V: TRBV3-1; D: TRBD1; J: TRBJ1-5; CDR3: ASSHGTGEDQPQH
V: TRBV5-6; D: NA; J: TRBJ2-7; CDR3: ASSLEASREQY
V: TRBV6-1; D: TRBD1; J: TRBJ1-1; CDR3: ASSEWTGSEAF
V: TRBV5-4; D: NA; J: TRBJ2-2; CDR3: ASSPIAPGRNTGELF
V: TRBV20-1; D: TRBD2; J: TRBJ2-7; CDR3: SARTQRDYEQY
V: TRBV5-1; D: TRBD2; J: TRBJ2-3; CDR3: ASSLEASGGTDTQY
V: TRBV29-1; D: TRBD2; J: TRBJ2-5; CDR3: SVGGGRGETQY
V: TRBV3-1; D: NA; J: TRBJ2-3; CDR3: ASSHPGGLNDTQY
V: TRBV3-1; D: TRBD2; J: TRBJ2-7; CDR3: ASSQGLNAAYEQY
V: TRBV27; D: NA; J: TRBJ2-3; CDR3: ASTLTAGSGTDTQY
V: TRBV5-1; D: NA; J: TRBJ1-2; CDR3: ASSSSRDPHYGYT
V: TRBV13; D: TRBD1; J: TRBJ2-7; CDR3: ASSLGQGTGEYEQY
V: TRBV27; D: TRBD1; J: TRBJ1-4; CDR3: ASRRTGDEKLF
V: TRBV20-1; D: TRBD1; J: TRBJ1-4; CDR3: SAVDREGREKLF
V: TRBV4-1; D: NA; J: TRBJ1-1; CDR3: ASSQAMHLTEAF
V: TRBV9; D: TRBD2; J: TRBJ2-1; CDR3: ASSASSGSSYNEQF
V: TRBV20-1; D: TRBD1; J: TRBJ1-2; CDR3: SARQGADGGYT
V: TRBV7-2; D: TRBD2; J: TRBJ2-1; CDR3: ASSLATAGVRNEQF
V: TRBV5-8; D: NA; J: TRBJ2-4; CDR3: ASSPGRLLAKNIQY
V: TRBV28; D: NA; J: TRBJ1-1; CDR3: ASSFRGNTEAF
V: TRBV6-2/TRBV6-3; D: TRBD1; J: TRBJ1-5; CDR3: ASSSGGQGSQPQH
V: TRBV7-3; D: NA; J: TRBJ1-3; CDR3: ASSSSAGLIGNTIY
V: TRBV29-1; D: NA; J: TRBJ1-2; CDR3: SVEVGAPGYT
V: TRBV6-2/TRBV6-3; D: TRBD2; J: TRBJ2-1; CDR3: ASSYLAGAEQF
V: TRBV2; D: NA; J: TRBJ1-5; CDR3: ASSEQTGQPQH
V: TRBV12-3/TRBV12-4; D: TRBD1; J: TRBJ1-1; CDR3: ASSPTGGENTEAF
V: TRBV5-5; D: NA; J: TRBJ2-7; CDR3: ASSLSQGLYEQY
V: TRBV19; D: NA; J: TRBJ2-7; CDR3: ASTSGAGPGYEQY
V: TRBV3-1; D: NA; J: TRBJ2-3; CDR3: ASSQATDTQY
V: TRBV5-4; D: TRBD2; J: TRBJ2-1; CDR3: ASSLDGGRAVDEQF
V: TRBV5-4; D: TRBD1; J: TRBJ1-5; CDR3: ASRLPGQGINQPQH
V: TRBV15; D: NA; J: TRBJ1-1; CDR3: ATSRELSNTEAF
V: TRBV11-2; D: NA; J: TRBJ1-6; CDR3: ASSLYRDYSSHNSPLH
V: TRBV6-6; D: TRBD1; J: TRBJ1-2; CDR3: ASSYSRPGQGSNYGYT
V: TRBV2; D: NA; J: TRBJ2-2; CDR3: ASSEGNTGELF
V: TRBV5-1; D: NA; J: TRBJ2-6; CDR3: ASRGDANVLT
V: TRBV7-2; D: NA; J: TRBJ1-4; CDR3: ASSLGRSTNEKLF
V: TRBV6-2/TRBV6-3; D: TRBD2; J: TRBJ2-7; CDR3: ASYSHRGLAGGASYEQY
V: TRBV2; D: NA; J: TRBJ2-2; CDR3: AGTGPSNTGELF
V: TRBV28; D: TRBD2; J: TRBJ2-1; CDR3: ASSFSGRLIYNEQF
V: TRBV29-1; D: TRBD1; J: TRBJ1-1; CDR3: VTGITEAF